This T cell receptor beta chain was identified in a study of shared clonotypes between healthy human individuals. Trimming at V came to 4 bases and at J to 5 bases, leaving 5 bases not matched to a gene. Looked up from germline, CDR1 is SGHRS and CDR2 is YFSETQ. The CDR3 contains 15 residues. Produced via immunoSEQ multiplex PCR; TCRdb's table is partial and in-frame only. The sample yields roughly 2,500,000 clones, 93% seen once. Sequenced sample: naive CD4+ T cells from PBMCs. Subset reported: CD45RA+ positively selected. The gene calls are TRBV5-1 and TRBJ2-1, with 11 nucleotides matching TRBD2. This TCR was recovered from a man between 18 and 29 years old in good health. Some clones in this sample may be carry-over from other donors' samples. CDR3 sequence (DNA): TGCGCCAGCAGCCAAGGGACTAGCGGTAACAATGAGCAGTTCTTC. Protein: CASSQGTSGNNEQFF. The whole variable domain, filled in from reference TRBV5-1 and TRBJ2-1, reads KAGVTQTPRYLIKTRGQQVTLSCSPISGHRSVSWYQQTPGQGLQFLFEYFSETQRNKGNFPGRFSGRQFSNSRSEMNVSTLELGDSALYLCASSQGTSGNNEQFFGPGTRLTVL.